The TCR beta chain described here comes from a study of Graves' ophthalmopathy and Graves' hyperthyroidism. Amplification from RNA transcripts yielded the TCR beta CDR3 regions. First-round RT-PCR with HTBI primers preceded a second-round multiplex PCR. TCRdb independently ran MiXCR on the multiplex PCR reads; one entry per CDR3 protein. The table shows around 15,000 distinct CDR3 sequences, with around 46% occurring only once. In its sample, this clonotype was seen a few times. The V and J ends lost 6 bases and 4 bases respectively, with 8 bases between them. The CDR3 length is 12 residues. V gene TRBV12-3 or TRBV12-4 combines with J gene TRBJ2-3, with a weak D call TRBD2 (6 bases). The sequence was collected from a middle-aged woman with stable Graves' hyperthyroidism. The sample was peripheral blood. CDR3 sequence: CASRSGADTQYF. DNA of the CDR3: TGTGCCAGCAGGTCGGGAGCAGATACGCAGTATTTT.